The rows below give T cell receptor beta chains drawn from one sample of a study of B cell selection in AIRE deficiency. Generated by immunoSEQ multiplex PCR, the TCRdb table keeps only in-frame clones and is missing some. The sample lists around 26,000 clones, approximately 92% occurring once. The source material was CD4+CD25+ Tregs sorted from PBMCs. These receptors were collected from a human donor in good health. CDR3s include the opening cysteine and the closing phenylalanine or tryptophan. Rows may omit the clone size; those that give it use once, few, many or a size class.

size: .; J: TRBJ2-5; V: TRBV7-3; CDR3: CASSFSGGQWETQYF
size: .; J: TRBJ2-1; V: TRBV19; CDR3: CASSGGQGAYNEQFF
size: .; J: TRBJ2-3; V: TRBV29-1; CDR3: CSVGGAVADTQYF
size: .; J: TRBJ2-5; V: TRBV2; CDR3: CASSDGGRETQYF
size: .; J: TRBJ1-3; V: TRBV7-2; CDR3: CASSFLGFRSGNTIYF
size: .; J: TRBJ2-5; V: TRBV29-1; CDR3: CSVESRVVGTQYF
size: .; J: TRBJ1-1; V: TRBV18; CDR3: CASSRRDTEAFF
size: .; J: TRBJ1-3; V: TRBV6-6; CDR3: CASSGGRGNTIYF
size: .; J: TRBJ1-2; V: TRBV7-2; CDR3: CASILPGYGYTF
size: .; J: TRBJ1-5; V: TRBV5-6; CDR3: CASSLNRGYQPQHF
size: .; J: TRBJ1-5; V: TRBV19; CDR3: CASSIGVDQPQHF
size: .; J: TRBJ1-6; V: TRBV30; CDR3: CAWSAGPPRNSPLHF
size: .; J: TRBJ2-3; V: TRBV5-1; CDR3: CATSDPGTDTQYF
size: .; J: TRBJ1-4; V: TRBV27; CDR3: CASSGYRGTNEKLFF
size: .; J: TRBJ1-5; V: TRBV30; CDR3: CAWSGSSYSNQPQHF
size: .; J: TRBJ2-3; V: TRBV10-3; CDR3: CAIGGRAGGFTDTQYF
size: .; J: TRBJ2-2; V: TRBV11-3; CDR3: CASTSGGELFF
size: few; J: TRBJ1-6; V: TRBV2; CDR3: CASSELSPPHF
size: .; J: TRBJ1-1; V: TRBV6-1; CDR3: CASGRQRNTEAFF
size: .; J: TRBJ1-2; V: TRBV7-8; CDR3: CASSLMQGVGYTF
size: .; J: TRBJ2-1; V: TRBV10-1; CDR3: CASSDGGAKGNEQFF
size: .; J: TRBJ1-6; V: TRBV7-3; CDR3: CASSPTGHNSPLHF
size: few; J: TRBJ2-1; V: TRBV9; CDR3: CASSVGTGGPVSYNEQFF
size: .; J: TRBJ2-3; V: TRBV11-2; CDR3: CASSLVWLATDTQYF
size: .; J: TRBJ1-1; V: TRBV15; CDR3: CATSREGGSGTEAFF
size: once; J: TRBJ1-4; V: TRBV29-1; CDR3: CSVGQINEKLFF